A single sample gave rise to the 10 T cell receptor beta chains below, sequenced in a study of cytomegalovirus exposure and HLA in healthy donors. 13 Jbeta primers and 60 Vbeta primers were used for the PCR. Using immunoSEQ multiplex PCR, the repertoire was profiled, and TCRdb retains in-frame clones only, with some absent. The sample yields 65,000 to 90,000 clones, roughly 80% seen once. Sequenced material: PBMCs. The source is a man aged 40-55 years in good health and CMV-seronegative.

Details on this clone: Other DNA sequences in this specimen translate into the identical CDR3. The V gene is TRBV11-2, the J gene TRBJ1-2; D is unresolved. Germline-derived CDR1 and CDR2 are SGHAT and FQNNGV. There are 13 residues in the CDR3. Trimming left V 3 bases short and J 2 bases short, with 7 bases between. The CDR3 DNA reads as TGTGCCAGCAGCTTGAGTAAAAACTATGGCTACACCTTC. Its protein is CASSLSKNYGYTF.

The count of this clone is one. The chain links TRBV7-2 to TRBJ1-6; possibly TRBD1 for D (6 bases). Per the germline V gene, CDR1 is SGHTA and CDR2 is FQGNSA. Trimming shortened V by 0 bases and J by 4 bases, and 7 bases separated the two germline ends. CDR3 length: 15 amino acids. Here the CDR3 reads CASSLARGYNSPLHF. The CDR3 coding sequence is TGTGCCAGCAGCTTAGCTAGGGGGTATAATTCACCCCTCCACTTT.

CDR3 sequence reads: CASRRMEGTYYEQYF. CDR3 coding DNA: TGTGCCAGCAGGAGGATGGAGGGAACCTACTACGAGCAGTACTTC. The chain couples TRBV21-1 to TRBJ2-7; TRBD2 is the table's D call and was not checked against the DNA. TRBV21-1 is a recognized pseudogene. The CDR3 is 15 residues long.

The chain is built from TRBV19 and TRBJ1-1; a weak D match, TRBD1 (6 bases). The CDR3 sequence is 12 residues long. CDR1 is LNHDA and CDR2 is SQIVND in the germline V gene (reference sequence). The CDR3 DNA sequence: TGTGTCAGCACTACAGGGTTTACTGAAGCTTTCTTT. Protein product: CVSTTGFTEAFF.

The chain employs TRBV7-2 and TRBJ1-1; D remains unclear. From germline, CDR1 is SGHTA and CDR2 FQGNSA. Trimming cost V 5 bases and J 4 bases, with 14 bases left between them. The CDR3 consists of 14 residues. The CDR3 DNA reads as TGTGCCAGCAGCCCTACTCCGGGATCCACTGAAGCTTTCTTT. This encodes CASSPTPGSTEAFF. The variable domain in full, completed from reference TRBV7-2 and TRBJ1-1, reads GAGVSQSPSNKVTEKGKDVELRCDPISGHTALYWYRQSLGQGLEFLIYFQGNSAPDKSGLPSDRFSAERTGGSVSTLTIQRTQQEDSAVYLCASSPTPGSTEAFFGQGTRLTVV.

This clone was counted once. The chain has TRBV5-5 and TRBJ1-1; 8 nucleotides align to TRBD1. The V and J ends lost 4 bases and 8 bases, in that order; junction bases with no gene match: 13. This CDR3 spans 15 amino acids. CDR1 and CDR2 (germline): SGHKS, YYEKEE (reference sequence). The CDR3 here is CASSLTSPGQEEAFF. Written as DNA, the CDR3 is TGTGCCAGCAGCCTTACCTCACCGGGACAGGAGGAAGCTTTCTTT.

This chain connects TRBV7-9 to TRBJ1-2, with TRBD1 matching over 9 bases. V was pared by 5 bases and J by 8 bases, with 15 bases of the junction left unmatched. The CDR3 covers 16 residues. The V gene's germline CDR1 is SEHNR and CDR2 FQNEAQ (reference sequence). CDR3 bases: TGTGCCAGCAGCCTCCCCCGGACAGGGGATAATGACGGCTACACCTTC. It specifies CASSLPRTGDNDGYTF.

This clone occurred once. In DNA, the CDR3 is TGTGCCAGCAGCTATCTGGGGCAGTTTAGTCTAGTCACTGAAGCTTTCTTT. Its protein product is CASSYLGQFSLVTEAFF. The chain links TRBV5-4 to TRBJ1-1, with D possibly matching TRBD1 (5 bases). Germline V gene lookup returns CDR1 SGHNT and CDR2 YYREEE (reference sequence). With 3 bases removed from V and 4 bases from J, the gap between germline ends came to 22 bases. The CDR3 totals 17 residues.

V usage is TRBV6-5 and J usage is TRBJ2-7, with D maybe TRBD1 (5 bases). Germline assignment: CDR1 MNHEY and CDR2 SVGAGI. Trimming removed 4 bases at V and 1 base at J, with 14 bases between. The CDR3 has 15 amino acids. The CDR3 nucleotides are TGTGCCAGCAGTTGGCGCAGGGCGAAATCCTACGAGCAGTACTTC. Protein sequence: CASSWRRAKSYEQYF.

This chain links TRBV27 with TRBJ2-7; D is unclear. The germline V and J ends were trimmed by 3 bases and 2 bases, with 8 bases remaining between them. The CDR3 has 13 amino acids. CDR1 and CDR2 from the germline V gene are MNHEY and SMNVEV (reference sequence). The CDR3 spells CASSFRQAYEQYF. CDR3 sequence (DNA): TGTGCCAGCAGTTTCCGACAAGCCTACGAGCAGTACTTC.